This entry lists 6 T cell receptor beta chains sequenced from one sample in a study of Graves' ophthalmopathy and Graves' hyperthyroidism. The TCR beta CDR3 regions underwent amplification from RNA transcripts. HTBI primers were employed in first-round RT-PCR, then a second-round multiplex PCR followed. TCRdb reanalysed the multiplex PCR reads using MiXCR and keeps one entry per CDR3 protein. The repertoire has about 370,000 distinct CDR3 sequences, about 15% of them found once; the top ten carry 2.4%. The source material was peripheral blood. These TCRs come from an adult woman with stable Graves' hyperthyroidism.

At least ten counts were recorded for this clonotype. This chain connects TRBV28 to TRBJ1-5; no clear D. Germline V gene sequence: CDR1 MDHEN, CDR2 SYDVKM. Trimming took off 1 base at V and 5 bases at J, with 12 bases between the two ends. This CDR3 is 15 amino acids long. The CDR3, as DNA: TGTGCCAGCAGTTTATTGGGAGTCGGGGATCAGCCCCAGCATTTT. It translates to CASSLLGVGDQPQHF.

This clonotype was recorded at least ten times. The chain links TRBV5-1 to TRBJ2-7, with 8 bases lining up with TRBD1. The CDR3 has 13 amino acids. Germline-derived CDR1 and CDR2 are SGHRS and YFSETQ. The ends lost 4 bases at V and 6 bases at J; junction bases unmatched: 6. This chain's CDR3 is CASSPQGAGEQYF. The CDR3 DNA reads TGCGCCAGCAGCCCCCAGGGGGCAGGCGAGCAGTACTTC.

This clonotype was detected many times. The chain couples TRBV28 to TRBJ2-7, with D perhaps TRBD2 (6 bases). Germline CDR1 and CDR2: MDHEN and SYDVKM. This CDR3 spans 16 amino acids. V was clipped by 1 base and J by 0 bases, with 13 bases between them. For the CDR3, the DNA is TGTGCCAGCAGTTTATCGGCTAGCGCCCCCTCCTACGAGCAGTACTTC. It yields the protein CASSLSASAPSYEQYF. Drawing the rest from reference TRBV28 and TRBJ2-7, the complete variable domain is DVKVTQSSRYLVKRTGEKVFLECVQDMDHENMFWYRQDPGLGLRLIYFSYDVKMKEKGDIPEGYSVSREKKERFSLILESASTNQTSMYLCASSLSASAPSYEQYFGPGTRLTVT.

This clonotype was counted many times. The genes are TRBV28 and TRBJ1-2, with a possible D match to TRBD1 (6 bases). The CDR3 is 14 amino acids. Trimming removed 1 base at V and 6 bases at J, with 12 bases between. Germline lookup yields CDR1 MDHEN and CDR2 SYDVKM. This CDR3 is CASSLSRDKDGYTF. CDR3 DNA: TGTGCCAGCAGTTTATCCCGGGACAAGGATGGCTACACCTTC.

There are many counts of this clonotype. CDR3 protein: CASSLDKNYGYTF. As DNA, the CDR3 is TGTGCCAGCTCCCTCGACAAGAACTATGGCTACACCTTC. J is TRBJ1-2 and V is TRBV18, with unresolved D. V lost 6 bases to trimming and J lost 2 bases, with 10 bases between them. The CDR3 extends over 13 amino acids. Germline values: CDR1 KGHSH, CDR2 LQKENI.

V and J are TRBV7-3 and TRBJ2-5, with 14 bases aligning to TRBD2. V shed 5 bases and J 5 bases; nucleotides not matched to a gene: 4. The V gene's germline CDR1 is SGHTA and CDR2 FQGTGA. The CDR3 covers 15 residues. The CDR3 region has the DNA TGTGCCAGCAGCCGACTAGCGGGGGGGCCGGAGACCCAGTACTTC. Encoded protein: CASSRLAGGPETQYF.